Each of the 3 T cell receptor beta chains below was sequenced from the same sample in a study of blood T cells in healthy people across ages. Next came a second PCR, run for about 7 to 12 cycles, which used a sample-barcoded 5' primer along with a J-beta primer mix. From the 5' RACE reads, TCRdb called clonotypes with MiXCR, one entry per CDR3 protein. The table records 700,000 to 900,000 distinct CDR3 sequences, about 53% of them present only once. The sample comprised blood. These receptors all stem from a man older than 75 in good health.

Comments on this clonotype: One base away lies a much larger clone, so this may be a sequencing read error. In DNA form, the CDR3 reads TGTGCCATCAGTGAGTCGGGCGGGAGGGCGAACTACAATGAGCAGTACTTC. Its protein product is CAISESGGRANYNEQYF. The chain recombines TRBV10-3 with TRBJ2-5; 9 positions agree with TRBD2. The CDR3 spans 17 residues. CDR1 is ENHRY and CDR2 is SYGVKD in the germline V gene. J was trimmed by 11 bases and V by 0 bases; bases with no gene match: 16.

This clonotype has just one count. CDR3 nucleotide sequence: TGTGCTAGTGGTTCTTTGGAGACCCAGTACTTC. Protein sequence: CASGSLETQYF. This chain uses TRBV12-5 with TRBJ2-5; D is undetermined. From germline, CDR1 is LGHNT and CDR2 FRNRAP. This CDR3 spans 11 amino acids. The germline V and J ends were trimmed by 4 bases and 5 bases, with 5 bases remaining between them.

Many counts were recorded for this clonotype. V usage is TRBV5-1 and J usage is TRBJ2-7, with 14 nucleotides matching TRBD2. CDR1 SGHRS and CDR2 YFSETQ come from the germline V gene. The CDR3 length is 15 residues. The V and J ends lost 3 bases and 7 bases, in that order; junction bases with no gene match: 6. CDR3 nucleotides: TGCGCCAGCAGCTCGGGACTAGCGGGAGTCGGAGAGCAGTACTTC. Its protein is CASSSGLAGVGEQYF.